A single sample is the source of the 22 T cell receptor beta chains below, sequenced in a study of T cells expressing NK-cell markers. TCRdb re-called the 5' RACE reads; every CDR3 protein appears as one record, without DNA. This repertoire includes a few hundred thousand distinct CDR3 sequences. The sequenced sample consisted of blood T cells: a sorted CD56 or NKG2C T cell subset, CD4+ or CD8+ T cells, or bulk PBMC T cells (not recorded which). The origin of the receptors is a man younger than 35 in good health.

The rearrangement joins TRBV18 to TRBJ2-3; TCRdb's D gene call, TRBD1, goes unchecked for lack of DNA. CDR1 is KGHSH and CDR2 is LQKENI in the germline V gene. This CDR3 has 16 residues. The CDR3 reads CASSPPTRRGTDTQYF.

The chain employs TRBV6-4 and TRBJ2-1; TCRdb proposes TRBD1, but this gene call is untestable without DNA. The germline V gene encodes CDR1 MRHNA and CDR2 SNTAGT. The CDR3 sequence is 17 residues long. CDR3 protein: CASSVLSTGDSYNEQFF.

J is TRBJ2-3 and V is TRBV7-2; checking the TCRdb D call of TRBD2 is not possible without DNA. The CDR3 is 11 amino acids. The germline V gene has CDR1 SGHTA and CDR2 FQGNSA. This CDR3 reads CASRGSDTQYF.

This chain links TRBV10-3 with TRBJ2-3; TCRdb picks TRBD1, but there is no DNA to check that call. Looked up from germline, CDR1 is ENHRY and CDR2 is SYGVKD. There are 13 residues in the CDR3. The CDR3 loop reads CAITKGIRDTQYF.

V and J are TRBV7-3 and TRBJ2-3. Germline V gives CDR1 SGHTA, CDR2 FQGTGA. The CDR3 covers 14 residues. CDR3: CASSPVLGTDTQYF. Looking up the rest from reference TRBV7-3 and TRBJ2-3 gives the full variable domain: GAGVSQTPSNKVTEKGKYVELRCDPISGHTALYWYRQSLGQGPEFLIYFQGTGAADDSGLPNDRFFAVRPEGSVSTLKIQRTERGDSAVYLCASSPVLGTDTQYFGPGTRLTVL.

The rearrangement uses TRBV12-3 or TRBV12-4 and TRBJ2-7; TCRdb lists TRBD2, though no DNA is available to test this call. This CDR3 is 12 amino acids long. The CDR3 reads CARAELRREQYF.

The chain links TRBV20-1 to TRBJ2-7. Germline V gene sequence: CDR1 DFQATT, CDR2 SNEGSKA (reference sequence). The CDR3 totals 15 residues. The CDR3 loop reads CSAREAGRDLYEQYF.

The chain carries TRBV12-3 or TRBV12-4 and TRBJ1-4; there is no DNA to check the TCRdb D call of TRBD1. The CDR3 sequence is 15 residues long. The CDR3 is CASTQGTGVNEKLFF.

This sequence joins TRBV5-6 and TRBJ2-1; the D call from TCRdb, TRBD2, cannot be confirmed without DNA. Germline assignment: CDR1 SGHDT and CDR2 YYEEEE. The CDR3 covers 16 residues. CDR3: CASSFLGLGGVNEQFF.

This rearrangement joins TRBV7-9 to TRBJ2-1; TCRdb indicates TRBD2, and absent DNA this call remains unverified. This CDR3 is 12 amino acids long. Germline lookup yields CDR1 SEHNR and CDR2 FQNEAQ (reference sequence). The CDR3 region is CASRLSGLKTVF.

The J gene is TRBJ2-1, the V gene TRBV29-1; TCRdb selects TRBD2, and the lack of DNA leaves this call unchecked. The germline V gene encodes CDR1 SQVTM and CDR2 ANQGSEA. This CDR3 comprises 19 residues. The CDR3 protein is CSVVGGRRYRGEEFNEQFF.

The CDR3 loop is CASSSGSVGNEQFF. The V and J genes are TRBV7-2 and TRBJ2-1. Germline V CDR1 and CDR2: SGHTA, FQGNSA. The CDR3 extends over 14 amino acids.

The CDR3 sequence: CASSLDPVGYTF. This chain connects TRBV11-2 to TRBJ1-2. The CDR3 extends over 12 amino acids. Germline loops: CDR1 SGHAT, CDR2 FQNNGV. The full variable domain, in which reference TRBV11-2 and TRBJ1-2 provide the parts outside the CDR3, is EAGVAQSPRYKIIEKRQSVAFWCNPISGHATLYWYQQILGQGPKLLIQFQNNGVVDDSQLPKDRFSAERLKGVDSTLKIQPAKLEDSAVYLCASSLDPVGYTFGSGTRLTVV.

This sequence joins TRBV6-2 or TRBV6-3 and TRBJ2-2. The CDR3 is 18 amino acids. The germline gives CDR1 MNHEY, CDR2 SVGEGT. The CDR3 reads CASSYSFPGPFRTGELFF.

This chain links TRBV7-8 with TRBJ2-3; the D call of TRBD2 rests on TCRdb alone, since no DNA is present to check it. Germline lookup yields CDR1 SGHVS and CDR2 FQNEAQ. The CDR3 is 16 residues long. CDR3 loop: CASNFFSGYSTDTQYF.

V gene TRBV14 combines with J gene TRBJ2-7; TCRdb's assignment of TRBD2 cannot be checked, as there is no DNA. Germline CDR1 SGHDN, CDR2 FVKESK. The CDR3 has 14 residues. The chain's CDR3 is CASSRRGLNYEQYF.

The chain has TRBV5-1 and TRBJ1-6; the TRBD1 assignment by TCRdb is unverifiable without DNA. This CDR3 spans 14 amino acids. Per the germline V gene, CDR1 is SGHRS and CDR2 is YFSETQ. CDR3: CASSLGHQGSPLHF.

The chain combines TRBV6-5 with TRBJ2-1; TCRdb gives TRBD1 as the D gene, but with no DNA this cannot be confirmed. CDR1 and CDR2 from the germline V gene are MNHEY and SVGAGI. CDR3 length: 12 amino acids. The chain's CDR3 is CASRNGRGEQFF.

The chain uses TRBV5-1 and TRBJ2-1; TCRdb proposes TRBD2, but this gene call is untestable without DNA. This CDR3 has 16 residues. Per the germline V gene, CDR1 is SGHRS and CDR2 is YFSETQ. CDR3 residues: CASSLGRSTRGNEQFF. The whole variable domain, remainder taken from reference TRBV5-1 and TRBJ2-1, is KAGVTQTPRYLIKTRGQQVTLSCSPISGHRSVSWYQQTPGQGLQFLFEYFSETQRNKGNFPGRFSGRQFSNSRSEMNVSTLELGDSALYLCASSLGRSTRGNEQFFGPGTRLTVL.

The chain employs TRBV20-1 and TRBJ2-5. CDR1 is DFQATT, CDR2 SNEGSKA, per germline (reference sequence). The CDR3 has 13 amino acids. This CDR3 is CSANRNYQETQYF.

The V call is TRBV11-2, the J call TRBJ2-5; TCRdb lists TRBD2, though no DNA is available to test this call. This CDR3 is 17 amino acids long. Germline CDR1 SGHAT, CDR2 FQNNGV. The CDR3 sequence: CASSLDTLAGGRETQYF.

V and J are TRBV29-1 and TRBJ1-4; the TCRdb D gene call, TRBD1, has no DNA to confirm it. The CDR3 loop spans 12 amino acids. Germline assignment: CDR1 SQVTM and CDR2 ANQGSEA. The CDR3 sequence is CSAQGQGEKLFF.